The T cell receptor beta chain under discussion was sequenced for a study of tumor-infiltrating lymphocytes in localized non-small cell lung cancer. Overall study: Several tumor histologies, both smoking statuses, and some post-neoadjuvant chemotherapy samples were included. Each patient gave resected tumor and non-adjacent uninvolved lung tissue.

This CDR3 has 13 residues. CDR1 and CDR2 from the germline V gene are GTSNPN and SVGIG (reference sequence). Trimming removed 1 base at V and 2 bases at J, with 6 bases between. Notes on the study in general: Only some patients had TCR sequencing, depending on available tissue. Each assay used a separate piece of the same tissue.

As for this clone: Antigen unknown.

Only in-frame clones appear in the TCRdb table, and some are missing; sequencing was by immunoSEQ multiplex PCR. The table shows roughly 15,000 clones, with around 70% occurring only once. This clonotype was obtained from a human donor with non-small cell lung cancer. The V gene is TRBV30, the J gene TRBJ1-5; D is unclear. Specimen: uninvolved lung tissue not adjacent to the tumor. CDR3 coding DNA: TGTGCCTGGAGTGGGCCAGGCAATCAGCCCCAGCATTTT. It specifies CAWSGPGNQPQHF. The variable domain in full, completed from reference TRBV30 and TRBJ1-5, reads SQTIHQWPATLVQPVGSPLSLECTVEGTSNPNLYWYRQAAGRGLQLLFYSVGIGQISSEVPQNLSASRPQDRQFILSSKKLLLSDSGFYLCAWSGPGNQPQHFGDGTRLSIL.